This T cell receptor (beta chain) was sequenced during a study of lymphopenia after photon versus proton radiotherapy. The assay was immunoSEQ multiplex PCR, and TCRdb's table has in-frame clones only and misses some. In the table there are tens of thousands of clones, just over 90% of which are singletons. The clonotype comes from a woman in her 70s with pancreatic cancer. The source material was peripheral blood, sampled from a patient treated with photon-based radiotherapy.

CDR3 amino acids: CASSFRREGRNEQFF. In DNA, the CDR3 is TGTGCCAGCAGCTTTCGGCGGGAGGGCCGCAATGAGCAGTTCTTC. V is TRBV5-4 and J is TRBJ2-1, with TRBD2 matching 9 bases. The CDR3 consists of 15 residues. Germline CDR1 is SGHNT and CDR2 is YYREEE (reference sequence). Unmatched junction bases numbered 6, after V lost 2 bases and J lost 6 bases.